This TCR beta chain was sequenced in a study of OX40 agonist ivuxolimab in advanced cancers. Study summary: Age averaged around 54 years (range roughly 23 to 90), and more than 80% were male.

Only in-frame clones appear in the TCRdb table, and some are missing; sequencing was by immunoSEQ multiplex PCR. The sample lists roughly 75,000 clones; 86% were seen once. As concerns this clone: What it recognizes is unknown.

The CDR3 extends over 12 amino acids. The germline gives CDR1 MNHNS, CDR2 SASEGT. Trimming removed 3 bases at V and 5 bases at J, with 8 bases between. Study observations and caveats: In general, CD8+ T cells held more expanded clones than CD4+ did, on average.

Source: CD4+ or CD8+ T cells sorted from blood, taken in a trial of the OX40 agonist ivuxolimab. The source of this sequence is an adult with an advanced solid tumor such as melanoma, head and neck, liver or kidney cancer. The V and J genes are TRBV6-1 and TRBJ2-7; D gene ambiguous. CDR3 sequence: CASSESWDEQYF. CDR3 nucleotide sequence: TGTGCCAGCAGTGAGAGTTGGGACGAGCAGTACTTC.